This T cell receptor beta chain was captured by sequencing in a study of neoadjuvant anti-PD-1 for oral cavity cancer. For this clone: The antigen remains undetermined.

The study, taken as a whole, reports: With three patients per group, TCR findings need larger cohorts. PBMC Gini-index clonality exceeded responders' in non-responders post-nivolumab.

Using immunoSEQ multiplex PCR, the repertoire was profiled, and TCRdb retains in-frame clones only, with some absent. The top ten hold 4% to 5% of the sample, which has approximately 43,000 clones, 77% seen once. Stated time point: after neoadjuvant nivolumab, at surgical resection. The clonotype comes from a person aged 40 to 85 with oral cavity squamous cell carcinoma. The sample was PBMCs, taken after nivolumab (anti-PD-1) treatment.

The DNA of the CDR3 is TGTGCCAGCAGCCCTAGCGGGAGGGGATTGGATACGCAGTATTTT. Protein: CASSPSGRGLDTQYF. This chain joins TRBV7-6 and TRBJ2-3, with TRBD2 identical over 12 bases. V shed 5 bases, J shed 6 bases, and the junction held 6 bases outside the gene matches. Germline CDR1 reads SGHVS; CDR2 reads FNYEAQ. The CDR3 loop spans 15 amino acids. Filled out from reference TRBV7-6 and TRBJ2-3, the complete variable domain reads GAGVSQSPRYKVTKRGQDVALRCDPISGHVSLYWYRQALGQGPEFLTYFNYEAQQDKSGLPNDRFSAERPEGSISTLTIQRTEQRDSAMYRCASSPSGRGLDTQYFGPGTRLTVL.